The present entry profiles one TCR beta chain with its context. Its antigen is not known. One end of the junction varies from germline; a read error may be responsible. RNA served as the template for amplifying TCR beta CDR3 regions. An initial RT-PCR round employing HTBI primers preceded a second-round multiplex PCR. TCRdb processed the multiplex PCR reads anew with MiXCR; each CDR3 protein has one entry. Seen here are fewer than 650,000 distinct CDR3 sequences, 22% observed once, and the top ten hold approximately 7.7%. The data derive from a study of Graves' ophthalmopathy and Graves' hyperthyroidism. Overall study findings and caveats: Most thyroid clonotypes with frequency above 0.001 were detected in blood too. Ophthalmopathy progression was predicted by the model at 55% to 71% sensitivity and 72.22% specificity.

From germline, CDR1 is SGHTA and CDR2 FQGNSA. This CDR3 contains 14 residues. The V gene is TRBV7-2, the J gene TRBJ1-2; D not resolved. Input material: peripheral blood. The origin of this receptor is a woman younger than 30 with stable Graves' hyperthyroidism. Some clones in this sample may be carry-over from other donors' samples. The CDR3 is CASSQAPASYGYTF. The CDR3, as DNA: TGCGCCAGCAGCCAAGCGCCAGCCAGCTATGGCTACACCTTC.